This TCR beta chain originates from a study of beta chain features in type 1 diabetes. Trimming removed 0 bases from V and 4 bases from J; junction bases left unmatched: 5. This CDR3 comprises 17 residues. Germline loops: CDR1 LGHNA, CDR2 YSLEER. This clone showed up just a few times. The antigen is unknown. Sequenced material consisted of expressed TCRB transcripts (all of the isolated RNA was reverse transcribed). Around 3.9 million reads on average were seen across naive, central memory and regulatory T cell samples. Here immunoSEQ multiplex PCR was the method, and the copy in TCRdb shows in-frame clones only, minus some. The profile shows about 650,000 clones, around an eighth of them singletons. Findings and caveats of the study: Moderately but significantly shorter TCRB CDR3s were found in Type 1 diabetes patients in all four CD4+ subsets. Type 1 diabetes patients showed fewer insertions and more deletions at VDJ junctions. Over-representation of high TCR-expressing cells was a possible consequence of cDNA sequencing.

This clonotype was sampled from a man aged 25 to 40 with type 1 diabetes. Source material: naive CD4+ T cells from blood. V usage is TRBV4-3 and J usage is TRBJ2-1; 11 positions match TRBD2. The CDR3 region is CASSQESRTSGYNEQFF. The CDR3 region has the DNA TGCGCCAGCAGCCAAGAGTCTAGGACTAGCGGGTACAATGAGCAGTTCTTC.